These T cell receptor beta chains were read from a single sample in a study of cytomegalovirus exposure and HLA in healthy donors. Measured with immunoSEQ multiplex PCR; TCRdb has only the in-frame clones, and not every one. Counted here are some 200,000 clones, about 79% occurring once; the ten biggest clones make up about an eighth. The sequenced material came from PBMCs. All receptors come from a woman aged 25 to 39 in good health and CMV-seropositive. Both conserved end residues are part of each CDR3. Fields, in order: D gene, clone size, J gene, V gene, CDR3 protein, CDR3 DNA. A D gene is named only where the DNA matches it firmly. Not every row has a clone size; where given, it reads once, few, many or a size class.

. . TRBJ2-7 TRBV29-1 CSVRPGYSSEQYF TGCAGCGTGAGACCAGGGTATTCCTCCGAGCAGTACTTC
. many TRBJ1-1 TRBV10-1 CASSRQGMNTEAFF TGCGCCAGCAGTCGGCAGGGAATGAACACTGAAGCTTTCTTT
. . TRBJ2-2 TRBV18 CASSPPGLAFAGELFF TGTGCCAGCTCACCCCCGGGACTGGCCTTTGCCGGGGAGCTGTTTTTT
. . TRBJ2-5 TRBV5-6 CASSLRLREPVETQYF TGTGCCAGCAGCTTGCGTCTCCGGGAGCCAGTGGAGACCCAGTACTTC
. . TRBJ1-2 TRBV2 CASSEGQAHGYTF TGTGCCAGCAGTGAGGGGCAGGCCCATGGCTACACCTTC
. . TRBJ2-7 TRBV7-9 CASRQGINSYEQYF TGTGCCAGCAGACAGGGAATCAACTCCTACGAGCAGTACTTC
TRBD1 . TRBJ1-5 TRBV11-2 CASSLGQGDQPQHF TGTGCCAGCAGCTTAGGCCAGGGGGATCAGCCCCAGCATTTT
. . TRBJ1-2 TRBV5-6 CASSRDQGLVYGYTF TGTGCCAGCAGCCGAGACCAGGGTCTAGTCTATGGCTACACCTTC
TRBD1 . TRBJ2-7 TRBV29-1 CSVESGQGGYEQYF TGCAGCGTTGAATCAGGACAGGGAGGCTACGAGCAGTACTTC
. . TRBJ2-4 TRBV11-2 CASSRSTGSQNIQYF TGTGCCAGCAGCCGAAGCACCGGGTCTCAAAACATTCAGTACTTC
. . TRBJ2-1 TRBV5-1 CASSLGLQNEQFF TGCGCCAGCAGCTTGGGACTCCAGAATGAGCAGTTCTTC
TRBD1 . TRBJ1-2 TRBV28 CASSLQGNYGYTF TGTGCCAGCAGTCTACAGGGGAACTATGGCTACACCTTC
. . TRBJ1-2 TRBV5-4 CASSLDMERGYTF TGTGCCAGCAGCCTAGATATGGAGCGGGGCTACACCTTC
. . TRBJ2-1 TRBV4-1 CASSRGLGGLNEQFF TGCGCCAGCAGCCGAGGACTAGGGGGTCTCAATGAGCAGTTCTTC
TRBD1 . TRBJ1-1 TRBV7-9 CASSHAGTGGTEAFF TGTGCCAGCAGCCACGCGGGGACAGGGGGGACTGAAGCTTTCTTT
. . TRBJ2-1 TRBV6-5 CASSYYGLSSYNEQFF TGTGCCAGCAGTTATTACGGTTTGAGCTCCTACAATGAGCAGTTCTTC
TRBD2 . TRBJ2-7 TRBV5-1 CASGLAGVGEQYF TGCGCCAGCGGACTAGCGGGAGTAGGCGAGCAGTACTTC
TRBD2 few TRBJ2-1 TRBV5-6 CASSPRLAGVDNEQFF TGTGCCAGCAGCCCACGACTAGCGGGAGTCGACAATGAGCAGTTCTTC
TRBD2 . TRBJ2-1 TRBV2 CASSPTGLAGVYNEQFF TGTGCCAGCAGCCCAACCGGACTAGCGGGAGTCTACAATGAGCAGTTCTTC
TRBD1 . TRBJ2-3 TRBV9 CASSVGTVTSTDTQYF TGTGCCAGCAGCGTGGGGACAGTTACTAGCACAGATACGCAGTATTTT
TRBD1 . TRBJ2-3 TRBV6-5 CASTTDRGDTQYF TGTGCCAGCACCACGGACAGGGGAGATACGCAGTATTTT
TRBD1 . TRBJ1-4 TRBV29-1 CSGGGANANEKLFF TGCAGCGGAGGGGGCGCGAATGCTAATGAAAAACTGTTTTTT
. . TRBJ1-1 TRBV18 CASSLDTLNTEAFF TGTGCCAGCTCTCTCGACACTTTGAACACTGAAGCTTTCTTT
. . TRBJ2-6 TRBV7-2 CATRRSGANVLTF TGTGCTACTCGTCGCTCTGGGGCCAACGTCCTGACTTTC
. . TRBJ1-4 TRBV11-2 CASSSGQLNEKLFF TGTGCCAGCAGCTCTGGACAGCTTAATGAAAAACTGTTTTTT
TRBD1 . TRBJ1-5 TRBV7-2 CASSSDRAQPQHF TGTGCCAGCAGCTCCGACAGGGCTCAGCCCCAGCATTTT
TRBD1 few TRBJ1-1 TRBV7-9 CASSLVPGQLTEAFF TGTGCCAGCAGCTTAGTTCCGGGACAGCTCACTGAAGCTTTCTTT
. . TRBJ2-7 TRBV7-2 CASSLGWSGDTLAYEQYF TGTGCCAGCAGCTTAGGTTGGTCTGGGGACACCTTAGCCTACGAGCAGTACTTC
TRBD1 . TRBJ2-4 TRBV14 CASSLRTGGLQYF TGTGCCAGCAGCCTACGGACAGGAGGCCTTCAGTACTTC
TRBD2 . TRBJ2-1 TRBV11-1 CASPPLRTSGPSPINEQFF TGTGCCAGCCCTCCGCTTCGGACTAGCGGGCCTAGCCCTATCAATGAGCAGTTCTTC
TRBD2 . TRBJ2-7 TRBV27 CASKGLAGPFVQRYEQYF TGTGCCAGCAAGGGACTAGCGGGGCCCTTCGTGCAGAGGTACGAGCAGTACTTC
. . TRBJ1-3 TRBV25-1 CASSESGKTGNTIYF TGTGCCAGCAGTGAATCCGGGAAGACTGGAAACACCATATATTTT
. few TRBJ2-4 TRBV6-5 CASSITVKNIQYF TGTGCCAGCAGTATCACGGTGAAAAACATTCAGTACTTC
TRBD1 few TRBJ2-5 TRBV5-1 CASSFPAGTGSRETQYF TGCGCCAGCAGCTTCCCCGCCGGGACAGGGAGTCGAGAGACCCAGTACTTC
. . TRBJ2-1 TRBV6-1 CASSVTRGYEQFF TGTGCCAGCAGTGTGACCCGAGGGTATGAGCAGTTCTTC
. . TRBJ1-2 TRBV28 CASSLLGGGVSNYGYTF TGTGCCAGCAGTTTATTAGGGGGAGGGGTGTCTAACTATGGCTACACCTTC
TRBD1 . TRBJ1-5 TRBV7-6 CASSRDRAASNQPQHF TGTGCCAGCAGCCGGGACAGGGCCGCGAGCAATCAGCCCCAGCATTTT